This T cell receptor (beta chain) was captured by sequencing in a study of cytomegalovirus exposure and HLA in healthy donors. Findings and limits, study-wide: A highly shared variant cluster was judged a likely technical artifact. Researchers left out some V segments, among them TRBV6-2 and TRBV6-3, as indistinguishable. Cytomegalovirus status was reportedly diagnosed by the classifier with high sensitivity and specificity.

The CDR3 totals 15 residues. V shed 4 bases and J 1 base; nucleotides not matched to a gene: 4. CDR1 and CDR2 from the germline V gene are SGHNT and YYREEE (reference sequence). The table lists this clone with a few counts. Its antigen is as yet unknown. The PCR contained 60 Vbeta and 13 Jbeta primers. Clones were sequenced by immunoSEQ multiplex PCR, and TCRdb holds only the in-frame ones, with some missing. The repertoire consists of about 100,000 clones, with about 81% occurring once and the leading ten covering 2% to 3%. The source material was PBMCs. The receptor's source is a man under 40 in good health and CMV-seropositive. The V gene is TRBV5-4, the J gene TRBJ1-5; TRBD1 agrees at 8 bases. The CDR3 is CASSQQGVSNQPQHF. The CDR3, as DNA: TGTGCCAGCAGCCAACAGGGGGTGAGCAATCAGCCCCAGCATTTT.